This T cell receptor beta chain was observed in a study of siplizumab effects on memory and regulatory T cells. Sequencing was performed with immunoSEQ multiplex PCR; in TCRdb, only in-frame clones are kept and a portion is missing. The sample has 80,000 to 130,000 clones, about 91% seen once. Study findings and constraints: Memory cells seemed less diverse than naive T cells, which also seemed major contributors to the alloresponse. Tracing alloreactive clones into unstimulated subsets worked for only a minor fraction of them.

V lost 0 bases and J 8 bases, leaving 15 bases between the germline ends. CDR3 size: 15 residues. Germline V CDR1 and CDR2: SGHRS, YFSETQ. Notes on this clone: Its specificity is unknown.

This receptor was obtained from a human donor in good health. Some clones in this sample may be carry-over from other donors' samples. Sequencing was done on a sample of CD4+ T cells sorted from blood. This rearrangement joins TRBV5-1 to TRBJ1-3, with D perhaps TRBD1 (5 bases). The DNA of the CDR3 is TGCGCCAGCAGCTTGGAAGGGCAGGGTGTCGACACCATATATTTT. Protein sequence: CASSLEGQGVDTIYF.